Below, 8 T cell receptor beta chains from the same sample are listed, as sequenced in a study of T cells in women clearing cervical HPV infection. Sequencing used immunoSEQ multiplex PCR; TCRdb keeps in-frame clones, though not all of them. The specimen's table records around 39,000 clones. The sequenced sample consisted of blood buffy coat. The receptors stem from a woman between 18 and 70 years old with a cervical HPV16 infection that either progressed to CIN3+ or cleared (not recorded which).

Concerning this clone itself: Read sequence stops 3 residues before the CDR3 end, and the germline J gene provides the missing end. V usage is TRBV7-9 and J usage is TRBJ2-1; 9 bases agree with TRBD1. V was pared by 3 bases and J by 7 bases, with 7 bases of the junction left unmatched. The CDR3 covers 15 residues. Germline V lookup: CDR1 SEHNR, CDR2 FQNEAQ (reference sequence). The CDR3 spells CASSFKTGGTNEQFF. CDR3 DNA, as far as it was read: TGTGCCAGCAGCTTTAAGACAGGGGGGACGAATGAG. The whole variable domain, filled in from reference TRBV7-9 and TRBJ2-1, reads DTGVSQNPRHKITKRGQNVTFRCDPISEHNRLYWYRQTLGQGPEFLTYFQNEAQLEKSRLLSDRFSAERPKGSFSTLEIQRTEQGDSAMYLCASSFKTGGTNEQFFGPGTRLTVL.

Note on this clone: The DNA ends 3 residues before the CDR3 does, and the rest of the CDR3 is filled in from the germline J gene. The J gene is TRBJ2-1, the V gene TRBV11-3; 7 nucleotides match TRBD2. V lost 5 bases and J lost 9; bases outside the gene matches: 10. Germline lookup yields CDR1 SGHNT and CDR2 YENEEA. The length of the CDR3 is 14 residues. Partial CDR3 DNA: TGTGCCAGCAGCCCCGAAGCGGGATGGCCTGAG. This gives the protein CASSPEAGWPE. Given in full, the CDR3 is CASSPEAGWPEQFF.

About this clone: The CDR3 is cut off 3 residues early in the read; its end comes from the germline J gene. This sequence joins TRBV19 and TRBJ1-1; D is perhaps TRBD1 (5 bases). This CDR3 spans 12 amino acids. Looked up from germline, CDR1 is LNHDA and CDR2 is SQIVND (reference sequence). Trimming removed 3 bases at V and 4 bases at J, with 6 bases between. CDR3 residues: CASSMGGTEAFF. Incomplete CDR3 DNA: TGTGCCAGTAGTATGGGGGGCACTGAA.

As to this clone: From the germline J gene comes the end of the CDR3, since the read stops 3 residues before it. The chain uses TRBV20-1 and TRBJ2-6; perhaps TRBD1 as D (6 bases). V lost 0 bases to trimming and J lost 1 base, with 7 bases between them. Germline V gives CDR1 DFQATT, CDR2 SNEGSKA (reference sequence). This CDR3 contains 15 residues. CDR3 in amino acids: CSAREGGSGANVLTF. The CDR3 bases that were read are TGCAGTGCTAGAGAAGGGGGATCTGGGGCCAACGTC.

As for this clone: The sequence runs out 3 residues before the end of the CDR3; the remainder is reconstructed from the germline J gene. The chain recombines TRBV19 with TRBJ2-2, with D perhaps TRBD2 (5 bases). CDR1 LNHDA and CDR2 SQIVND come from the germline V gene (reference sequence). V shed 6 bases and J shed 3 bases, with 8 bases lying between them. The CDR3 loop spans 13 amino acids. CDR3 protein: CASRGSDTGELFF. The sequenced CDR3 bases are TGTGCCAGTAGGGGTAGCGACACCGGGGAG.

About this clone itself: The read terminates 3 residues ahead of where the CDR3 ends, so the germline J gene completes it. The chain has TRBV25-1 and TRBJ2-7; perhaps TRBD1 as D (6 bases). The CDR3 is 13 amino acids. The V and J ends lost 5 bases and 3 bases respectively, with 11 bases between them. CDR1 is MGHDK, CDR2 SYGVNS, per germline. The CDR3 protein is CASSTRGYYEQYF. CDR3 bases read: TGTGCCAGCAGTACCAGGGGTTACTACGAG.

Here the CDR3 reads CASSLQVNEQFF. Incomplete CDR3 DNA: TGCGCCAGCAGCTTGCAGGTCAATGAG. V and J are TRBV5-1 and TRBJ2-1; D unclear. The sequenced fragment ends 3 residues before the CDR3 boundary, so the rest is inferred from the germline J gene. Germline loops: CDR1 SGHRS, CDR2 YFSETQ. With 1 base removed from V and 6 bases from J, the gap between germline ends came to 5 bases. The CDR3 covers 12 residues.

Notes on this clone: The read comes to an end 3 residues before the CDR3 does, leaving the germline J gene to fill in the end. J is TRBJ2-7 and V is TRBV5-1, with D tentatively TRBD1 (6 bases). Trimming took 4 bases from V and 6 from J, leaving 8 bases between them. The CDR3 is 11 residues long. Per germline, CDR1 SGHRS and CDR2 YFSETQ. Incomplete CDR3 DNA: TGCGCCAGCAGCGTAGGGGGCGAG. This gives the protein CASSVGGE. The whole CDR3 protein is CASSVGGEQYF. The variable domain in full, completed from reference TRBV5-1 and TRBJ2-7, reads KAGVTQTPRYLIKTRGQQVTLSCSPISGHRSVSWYQQTPGQGLQFLFEYFSETQRNKGNFPGRFSGRQFSNSRSEMNVSTLELGDSALYLCASSVGGEQYFGPGTRLTVT.